These T cell receptor beta chains were read from a single sample in a study of control samples from healthy donors and cancer patients. Measured with immunoSEQ multiplex PCR; TCRdb has only the in-frame clones, and not every one. This sample has around 100,000 clones, with about 85% found just once. The sample comprised blood. All receptors derive from a woman aged 70-85 years in good health. The CDR3 runs from the conserved cysteine through the conserved F or W. The D gene is left open where the match is weak. Only some rows state a clone size, as once, few, many or a class for expanded clones.

v_gene,j_gene,abundance,d_gene,len,CDR3aa,CDR3nt
TRBV7-2,TRBJ1-1,.,TRBD1,15,CASSTRQGLNTEAFF,TGTGCCAGCAGCACGAGACAGGGATTGAACACTGAAGCTTTCTTT
TRBV5-1,TRBJ1-2,.,.,16,CASSSEGTTSNYGYTF,TGCGCCAGCAGCTCCGAAGGGACAACTTCTAACTATGGCTACACCTTC
TRBV5-6,TRBJ2-2,.,.,12,CASSLAGLELFF,TGTGCCAGCAGCTTGGCGGGGTTGGAGCTGTTTTTT
TRBV5-5,TRBJ2-7,.,TRBD1,14,CASRSGQSLYEQYF,TGTGCCAGCAGGTCGGGACAGTCGCTCTACGAGCAGTACTTC
TRBV27,TRBJ1-2,.,.,14,CASSLSRGAGGYTF,TGTGCCAGCAGTTTATCGCGGGGGGCGGGTGGCTACACCTTC
TRBV7-9,TRBJ1-4,.,.,15,CASSPGTQVGEKLFF,TGTGCCAGCAGCCCAGGAACCCAAGTAGGTGAAAAACTGTTTTTT
TRBV3-1/TRBV3-2,TRBJ1-6,.,.,18,CASSQVEARVGYNSPLHF,TGTGCCAGCAGCCAAGTTGAGGCAAGGGTTGGGTATAATTCACCCCTCCACTTT
TRBV5-6,TRBJ2-2,.,.,13,CASSPTVTGELFF,TGTGCCAGCAGCCCTACAGTTACCGGGGAGCTGTTTTTT
TRBV11-2,TRBJ2-7,.,.,13,CASSNGRAYEQYF,TGTGCCAGCAGCAACGGGCGGGCCTACGAGCAGTACTTC
TRBV19,TRBJ2-1,.,TRBD2,17,CASRGLAGGHKYNEQFF,TGTGCCAGTAGAGGACTAGCGGGGGGGCATAAGTACAATGAGCAGTTCTTC
TRBV4-1,TRBJ2-5,.,.,13,CASSPTSEKTQYF,TGCGCCAGCAGCCCGACCTCCGAAAAGACCCAGTACTTC
TRBV5-1,TRBJ1-6,.,TRBD1,16,CASSPRDRGRNSPLHF,TGCGCCAGCAGCCCCCGGGACAGGGGGCGGAATTCACCCCTCCACTTT
TRBV6-5,TRBJ2-7,once,.,15,CASSYSEGTSYEQYF,TGTGCCAGCAGTTACTCGGAGGGGACCTCCTACGAGCAGTACTTC
TRBV4-1,TRBJ1-3,.,.,17,CASSQEVQAISGNTIYF,TGCGCCAGCAGCCAAGAAGTGCAGGCCATCTCTGGAAACACCATATATTTT
TRBV6-1,TRBJ1-6,few,.,15,CASSEGQGESSPLHF,TGTGCCAGCAGTGAGGGGCAGGGAGAAAGCTCACCCCTCCACTTT
TRBV7-8,TRBJ2-5,.,.,14,CASSPSGVAGTQYF,TGTGCCAGCAGCCCATCAGGGGTGGCCGGGACCCAGTACTTC
TRBV7-9,TRBJ2-1,.,TRBD1,16,CASSLLLGQGYNEQFF,TGTGCCAGCAGCTTGTTACTGGGACAGGGGTACAATGAGCAGTTCTTC
TRBV29-1,TRBJ1-2,.,.,13,CSVESLVLSGYTF,TGCAGCGTTGAATCCCTAGTGTTGAGCGGCTACACCTTC
TRBV25-1,TRBJ1-4,many,TRBD1,13,CASSGDRGEKLFF,TGTGCCAGCAGTGGGGACAGGGGGGAAAAACTGTTTTTT
TRBV5-1,TRBJ2-3,.,TRBD2,15,CASSLGGAGGDTQYF,TGCGCCAGCAGCTTGGGGGGGGCGGGGGGAGATACGCAGTATTTT
TRBV5-1,TRBJ2-3,.,TRBD1,16,CASSTQQGIGTDTQYF,TGCGCCAGCAGCACCCAACAGGGGATTGGCACAGATACGCAGTATTTT
TRBV9,TRBJ2-7,.,.,16,CASSGPLHSGTTGQYF,TGTGCCAGCAGCGGCCCACTTCATTCCGGGACAACAGGGCAGTACTTC
TRBV5-5,TRBJ2-1,.,TRBD2,18,CASSFGLAGGRTGNEQFF,TGTGCCAGCAGCTTCGGACTAGCGGGAGGGCGCACGGGCAATGAGCAGTTCTTC
TRBV5-1,TRBJ1-1,.,.,14,CASDTGLPKTEAFF,TGCGCCAGCGACACCGGGTTGCCTAAGACGGAAGCTTTCTTT
TRBV14,TRBJ2-3,few,.,15,CASSQGRGHTDTQYF,TGTGCCAGCAGCCAAGGGCGGGGGCACACAGATACGCAGTATTTT
TRBV10-2,TRBJ2-7,.,.,12,CASGDGRYEQYF,TGCGCCAGCGGAGACGGGAGATACGAGCAGTACTTC
TRBV21-1,TRBJ2-7,.,.,16,CASSKEANRGPYEQYF,TGTGCCAGCAGCAAAGAGGCCAACAGGGGCCCCTACGAGCAGTACTTC
TRBV7-7,TRBJ2-3,.,.,15,CASSLTTFSGDTQYF,TGTGCTAGCAGCTTAACGACCTTTAGTGGAGATACGCAGTATTTT
TRBV13,TRBJ2-1,.,TRBD2,15,CASSRSGTSRNEQFF,TGTGCCAGCAGCAGGTCCGGGACTAGCCGTAATGAGCAGTTCTTC
TRBV15,TRBJ1-1,.,.,14,CATSLKGGPTEAFF,TGTGCCACCAGCCTAAAGGGGGGACCCACTGAAGCTTTCTTT
TRBV10-3,TRBJ2-3,once,TRBD2,13,CAIRGSEREKPYF,TGTGCCATCAGGGGGTCGGAGCGGGAGAAGCCGTATTTT
TRBV19,TRBJ2-7,.,.,14,CASGASGRSYEQYF,TGTGCCAGTGGAGCAAGCGGCCGCTCCTACGAGCAGTACTTC
TRBV5-1,TRBJ1-1,once,.,15,CASSLMSRVNTEAFF,TGCGCCAGCAGCTTGATGAGTCGGGTGAACACTGAAGCTTTCTTT
TRBV29-1,TRBJ1-5,.,.,9,CSTGYPQHF,TGCAGCACTGGGTATCCCCAGCATTTT
TRBV5-1,TRBJ2-1,.,.,10,CASSTNEQFF,TGCGCCAGCAGCACCAATGAGCAGTTCTTC
TRBV10-3,TRBJ1-3,.,.,12,CAISAGGNTIYF,TGTGCCATCAGTGCAGGGGGAAACACCATATATTTT
TRBV30,TRBJ1-4,.,.,11,CAWSGREKLFF,TGTGCCTGGAGTGGGCGGGAAAAACTGTTTTTT
TRBV5-4,TRBJ1-1,.,.,14,CASSFGGANTEAFF,TGTGCCAGCAGCTTCGGGGGGGCGAACACTGAAGCTTTCTTT
TRBV15,TRBJ1-5,.,.,14,CTTSSGFGNQPQHF,TGTACCACCAGCAGCGGGTTTGGCAATCAGCCCCAGCATTTT
TRBV20-1,TRBJ2-7,.,.,12,CSASNSNYEQYF,TGCAGTGCTAGTAACAGCAACTACGAGCAGTACTTC
TRBV7-2,TRBJ2-2,once,TRBD1,15,CASREQGSNTGELFF,TGTGCCAGCAGGGAACAGGGGAGCAACACCGGGGAGCTGTTTTTT
TRBV19,TRBJ2-1,.,TRBD2,18,CASSPETPLAGVHNEQFF,TGTGCCAGTAGTCCTGAGACGCCCCTAGCGGGAGTGCACAATGAGCAGTTCTTC
TRBV7-2,TRBJ2-3,.,TRBD2,14,CASSSNLGGDTQYF,TGTGCCAGCAGCTCAAACCTGGGGGGGGATACGCAGTATTTT
TRBV18,TRBJ1-3,once,TRBD1,15,CASSPETGHGNTIYF,TGTGCCAGCTCACCAGAGACAGGGCATGGAAACACCATATATTTT
TRBV29-1,TRBJ2-1,.,.,13,CSVLAWRNNEQFF,TGCAGCGTCTTAGCCTGGAGAAACAATGAGCAGTTCTTC
TRBV6-5,TRBJ2-3,.,TRBD1,15,CASTPRTGTAGTQYF,TGTGCCAGCACCCCTCGGACAGGGACTGCCGGTACGCAGTATTTT
TRBV28,TRBJ1-5,.,.,13,CASSLSPRQPQHF,TGTGCCAGCAGTTTGAGCCCCAGGCAGCCCCAGCATTTT
TRBV5-1,TRBJ2-3,.,TRBD1,15,CASAQEGAQTDTQYF,TGCGCCAGCGCCCAAGAGGGGGCTCAAACAGATACGCAGTATTTT
TRBV18,TRBJ2-5,.,TRBD2,14,CASSPLGGRETQYF,TGTGCCAGCTCACCACTAGGCGGGAGGGAGACCCAGTACTTC
TRBV30,TRBJ1-1,.,.,10,CAWSRVEAFF,TGTGCCTGGAGTAGAGTTGAAGCTTTCTTT
TRBV9,TRBJ2-3,.,TRBD2,16,CASSVRGLAGADTQYF,TGTGCCAGCAGCGTAAGGGGACTAGCGGGCGCAGATACGCAGTATTTT
TRBV7-9,TRBJ2-2,.,.,13,CASSLDSTGELFF,TGTGCCAGCAGCTTAGACTCAACCGGGGAGCTGTTTTTT
TRBV7-3,TRBJ2-3,medium-sized,TRBD2,15,CASSWIAGSTDTQYF,TGTGCCAGCAGCTGGATAGCGGGGAGCACAGATACGCAGTATTTT
TRBV7-9,TRBJ2-3,.,.,14,CASARGRHTDTQYF,TGTGCCAGCGCTCGCGGACGGCACACAGATACGCAGTATTTT
TRBV7-9,TRBJ1-6,.,TRBD1,15,CASSRTGLRNSPLHF,TGTGCCAGCAGCCGGACAGGCTTGAGGAATTCACCCCTCCACTTT
TRBV7-8,TRBJ2-1,once,TRBD2,14,CASSPQGTSDEQFF,TGTGCCAGCAGCCCGCAAGGGACTAGCGATGAGCAGTTCTTC
TRBV10-2,TRBJ1-3,.,.,17,CASSVMFGGSSGNTIYF,TGCGCCAGCAGTGTCATGTTCGGGGGGAGTTCTGGAAACACCATATATTTT
TRBV19,TRBJ1-2,.,.,21,CASRIKDLRDSTLQLNYGYTF,TGTGCCAGTAGAATAAAGGACCTCCGGGACTCAACTCTCCAACTTAACTATGGCTACACCTTC
TRBV30,TRBJ1-5,.,TRBD1,14,CAWKQQGANQPQHF,TGTGCCTGGAAACAACAGGGGGCAAATCAGCCCCAGCATTTT
TRBV28,TRBJ1-3,.,.,18,CASSQSRVPVRSGNTIYF,TGTGCCAGCAGCCAGAGTCGCGTTCCAGTCCGATCTGGAAACACCATATATTTT